This T cell receptor (beta chain) was obtained from a study of T-cell reconstitution after alpha-beta-depleted transplantation in children. Study-wide points: Reported findings indicate that, about two months after transplant, alpha-beta T cells came from several hundred expanded clones, which were derived from non-depleted graft cells. Surviving recipient T cells and thymic progenitors underlay high day-60 TCRbeta diversity in some patients. Once a year had passed after transplant, T-cell counts and diversity came mostly from newly produced T cells.

The V gene end was trimmed by 5 bases and the J gene end by 7 bases; junction bases not matched to a gene: 14. This CDR3 spans 16 amino acids. The germline gives CDR1 DFQATT, CDR2 SNEGSKA (reference sequence). This clonotype was counted many times. The antigen is undetermined. Unique molecular identifiers were incorporated when the TCRbeta library was constructed. TCRdb independently ran MiXCR on the PCR reads; one entry per CDR3 protein. Among approximately 97,000 distinct CDR3 sequences listed, 7% to 8% were seen once. This clonotype originated in a boy aged 2-9 years with acute lymphoblastic leukemia, due to receive a stem cell transplant. The chain joins TRBV20-1 to TRBJ2-3; TRBD2 matches at 11 bases. The source was PBMCs, collected before TCRalphabeta/CD19-depleted stem cell transplant. Here the CDR3 DNA reads TGCAGTGCTGGCCCCTTAGCGGGGGGGGATCTAAATACGCAGTATTTT. It codes for CSAGPLAGGDLNTQYF.